The 23 T cell receptor beta chains in this list originate from one sample, sequenced in a study of tumor T cells in aggressive B-cell lymphoma. The data were produced by immunoSEQ multiplex PCR, yet TCRdb's version contains in-frame clones alone and is incomplete. The table includes roughly 1,700 clones, approximately 95% detected once. Sequencing was performed on tumor tissue. Receptors were obtained from an adult with diffuse large B cell lymphoma.

The rearrangement links TRBV5-6 to TRBJ1-1, with TRBD1 identical over 7 bases. V lost 2 bases to trimming and J lost 5 bases; unmatched junction nucleotides: 9. This CDR3 is built from 15 residues. Germline CDR1 and CDR2: SGHDT and YYEEEE. The chain's CDR3 is CASSFWDSSFTEAFF. For the CDR3, the DNA is TGTGCCAGCAGCTTCTGGGACAGTTCGTTTACTGAAGCTTTCTTT.

CDR3 sequence: CASSILAGDNEQFF. The DNA for the CDR3 is TGTGCCAGTAGTATCTTGGCGGGAGACAATGAGCAGTTCTTC. The chain joins TRBV19 to TRBJ2-1, with 7 positions matching TRBD2. The CDR3 length is 14 residues. V trimming: 3 bases; J trimming: 5 bases; junction bases outside the gene matches: 4. Germline V CDR1 and CDR2: LNHDA, SQIVND (reference sequence).

The V gene is TRBV18, the J gene TRBJ2-7; the D gene is possibly TRBD2 (5 bases). The CDR3 length is 13 residues. Germline loops: CDR1 KGHSH, CDR2 LQKENI. The V and J ends lost 3 bases and 6 bases respectively, with 12 bases between them. The CDR3, as DNA: TGTGCCAGCTCACCCTGGACGGGGATCGAGCAGTACTTC. Residues: CASSPWTGIEQYF.

The V and J genes are TRBV10-3 and TRBJ2-2, with D possibly matching TRBD1 (5 bases). Trimming pared 6 bases from V and 0 bases from J, leaving 14 bases between. CDR1 is ENHRY and CDR2 is SYGVKD in the germline V gene. The CDR3 is 16 residues long. The CDR3 loop reads CAISPTQATNTGELFF. The CDR3 nucleotides are TGTGCCATCAGCCCGACACAGGCAACGAACACCGGGGAGCTGTTTTTT.

The CDR3 DNA reads TGTGCCAGCAGCGCAAGGGACATAGCCTACGAGCAGTACTTC. Translating it yields CASSARDIAYEQYF. The chain couples TRBV9 to TRBJ2-7; possibly TRBD1 for D (6 bases). The germline V and J ends were trimmed by 3 bases and 2 bases, with 12 bases remaining between them. The CDR3 totals 14 residues. Germline V gives CDR1 SGDLS, CDR2 YYNGEE.

A remark on this clone: One junction end does not reproduce the germline sequence, and a read error may be involved. V usage is TRBV18 and J usage is TRBJ1-5, with D perhaps TRBD1 (6 bases). Per the germline V gene, CDR1 is KGHSH and CDR2 is LQKENI. This CDR3 has 14 residues. This CDR3 is CVSSIGQQGQPQHF. CDR3 DNA: TGTGTCAGCTCAATTGGGCAACAGGGACAGCCCCAGCATTTT.

The chain recombines TRBV27 with TRBJ2-7; D perhaps matches TRBD2 (5 bases). V was clipped by 2 bases and J by 2 bases, with 13 bases between them. The length of the CDR3 is 15 residues. In germline, CDR1 is MNHEY, CDR2 SMNVEV (reference sequence). CDR3 sequence (DNA): TGTGCCAGCAGTTTAATCGGGATGGCGGCCTACGAGCAGTACTTC. It yields the protein CASSLIGMAAYEQYF.

The J gene is TRBJ2-7, the V gene TRBV5-6; a possible D gene is TRBD1 (5 bases). The germline V gene has CDR1 SGHDT and CDR2 YYEEEE. The CDR3 sequence is 12 residues long. V lost 3 bases and J lost 4, with 8 bases in between. CDR3 loop: CASSSQEYEQYF. The CDR3 DNA follows: TGTGCCAGCAGCTCACAGGAGTACGAGCAGTACTTC. The variable domain in full, completed from reference TRBV5-6 and TRBJ2-7, reads DAGVTQSPTHLIKTRGQQVTLRCSPKSGHDTVSWYQQALGQGPQFIFQYYEEEERQRGNFPDRFSGHQFPNYSSELNVNALLLGDSALYLCASSSQEYEQYFGPGTRLTVT.

CDR3 region: CSATTGTRTYEQYF. The CDR3 nucleotides read TGCAGCGCGACAACCGGGACTCGAACCTACGAGCAGTACTTC. The chain uses TRBV29-1 and TRBJ2-7, with a tentative D call TRBD2 (6 bases). From germline, CDR1 is SQVTM and CDR2 ANQGSEA. The CDR3 extends over 14 amino acids. Trimming stripped 7 bases from V and 2 bases from J, with 18 bases between.

The chain is built from TRBV19 and TRBJ2-7; tentative D call: TRBD1 (6 bases). Germline V gene lookup returns CDR1 LNHDA and CDR2 SQIVND (reference sequence). Trimming shortened V by 4 bases and J by 2 bases, and 9 bases separated the two germline ends. The CDR3 is made up of 13 amino acids. This CDR3 reads CASSKQGTYEQYF. The CDR3 nucleotides are TGTGCCAGTAGTAAACAGGGAACCTACGAGCAGTACTTC.

The rearrangement joins TRBV29-1 to TRBJ2-5, with TRBD2 identical over 9 bases. V dropped 6 bases and J dropped 3; count of bases not matched to a gene: 11. The germline V gene has CDR1 SQVTM and CDR2 ANQGSEA. CDR3 length: 15 residues. CDR3 sequence: CSVVPPAGGKETQYF. As DNA, the CDR3 is TGCAGCGTCGTCCCACCAGCGGGGGGAAAAGAGACCCAGTACTTC.

The chain recombines TRBV5-1 with TRBJ2-5; TRBD2 matches 10 bases. CDR3 size: 15 residues. Germline V gene sequence: CDR1 SGHRS, CDR2 YFSETQ. Trimming cost V 1 base and J 1 base; bases outside gene matches: 1. This CDR3 is CASSLSGGGQETQYF. The CDR3 nucleotides read TGCGCCAGCAGCTTGAGCGGGGGGGGCCAAGAGACCCAGTACTTC.

V usage is TRBV5-1 and J usage is TRBJ2-1; TRBD2 aligns across 14 bases. In germline, CDR1 is SGHRS, CDR2 YFSETQ. This CDR3 spans 15 amino acids. V trimming: 4 bases; J trimming: 8 bases; junction bases outside the gene matches: 5. As DNA, the CDR3 is TGCGCCAGCAGCCCCGGACTAGCGGGGGGCGATGAGCAGTTCTTC. It encodes CASSPGLAGGDEQFF. The entire variable domain, with the rest obtained from reference TRBV5-1 and TRBJ2-1, is as follows: KAGVTQTPRYLIKTRGQQVTLSCSPISGHRSVSWYQQTPGQGLQFLFEYFSETQRNKGNFPGRFSGRQFSNSRSEMNVSTLELGDSALYLCASSPGLAGGDEQFFGPGTRLTVL.

The chain couples TRBV11-3 to TRBJ1-1, with a tentative D call TRBD1 (5 bases). The germline gives CDR1 SGHNT, CDR2 YENEEA. The CDR3 length is 14 residues. The germline V and J ends were trimmed by 0 bases and 4 bases, with 9 bases remaining between them. The CDR3 DNA is TGTGCCAGCAGCTTAGATCTAGGGGTCACTGAAGCTTTCTTT. Translating gives CASSLDLGVTEAFF.

This clone was detected only once. This chain joins TRBV29-1 and TRBJ2-3, with TRBD2 as a possible D gene (5 bases). CDR1 SQVTM and CDR2 ANQGSEA come from the germline V gene. The CDR3 has 12 residues. V was shortened by 2 bases and J by 5 bases, with 8 bases between the two germline ends. This chain's CDR3 is CSVERAGDTQYF. CDR3 coding DNA: TGCAGCGTTGAAAGGGCGGGAGATACGCAGTATTTT.

This rearrangement joins TRBV9 to TRBJ1-3, with D unclear. The CDR3 has 15 residues. The germline gives CDR1 SGDLS, CDR2 YYNGEE. Trimming shortened V by 4 bases and J by 3 bases, and 14 bases separated the two germline ends. The CDR3 bases are TGTGCCAGCAGCTCACTAGAAGGTGGTGGAAACACCATATATTTT. Translating gives CASSSLEGGGNTIYF. Full variable domain (outside the CDR3, taken from reference TRBV9 and TRBJ1-3): DSGVTQTPKHLITATGQRVTLRCSPRSGDLSVYWYQQSLDQGLQFLIQYYNGEERAKGNILERFSAQQFPDLHSELNLSSLELGDSALYFCASSSLEGGGNTIYFGEGSWLTVV.

The genes are TRBV6-5 and TRBJ2-7, with D tentatively TRBD1 (5 bases). Germline V gives CDR1 MNHEY, CDR2 SVGAGI. The CDR3 sequence is 12 residues long. V was pared by 2 bases and J by 5 bases, with 7 bases between. The CDR3 nucleotides read TGTGCCAGCAGTTACAGGGGCAACGAGCAGTACTTC. This encodes CASSYRGNEQYF.

The chain combines TRBV6-5 with TRBJ2-7; 8 bases are a match to TRBD1. V trimming: 5 bases; J trimming: 1 base; junction bases outside the gene matches: 7. Per germline, CDR1 MNHEY and CDR2 SVGAGI. The CDR3 covers 15 residues. CDR3 protein: CASSPFGQGSYEQYF. CDR3 nucleotides: TGTGCCAGCAGTCCTTTCGGACAGGGATCCTACGAGCAGTACTTC.

The V and J genes are TRBV7-2 and TRBJ2-5; D gene ambiguous. This CDR3 comprises 14 residues. Trimming removed 1 base at V and 1 base at J, with 7 bases between. Germline assignment: CDR1 SGHTA and CDR2 FQGNSA. CDR3 coding DNA: TGTGCCAGCAGCTTAGTGGTCAGCCAAGAGACCCAGTACTTC. This translates into CASSLVVSQETQYF.

This chain joins TRBV7-9 and TRBJ2-5; weak D call: TRBD2 (7 bases). This CDR3 has 15 residues. The V and J ends lost 1 base and 1 base respectively, with 10 bases between them. Germline V gives CDR1 SEHNR, CDR2 FQNEAQ (reference sequence). The chain's CDR3 is CASSLGAGAQETQYF. Written as DNA, the CDR3 is TGTGCCAGCAGCTTAGGGGCGGGGGCCCAAGAGACCCAGTACTTC.

The V and J genes are TRBV19 and TRBJ2-3; possible D gene TRBD1, 6 bases. Germline V gene data show CDR1 as LNHDA and CDR2 as SQIVND (reference sequence). V was clipped by 0 bases and J by 6 bases, with 13 bases between them. The CDR3 has 15 amino acids. Here the CDR3 DNA reads TGTGCCAGTAGTATAGAAGAGGGGCAGGGGGATACGCAGTATTTT. As protein: CASSIEEGQGDTQYF.

V gene TRBV13 combines with J gene TRBJ2-1; TRBD2 matches at 11 bases. Germline assignment: CDR1 PRHDT and CDR2 FYEKMQ (reference sequence). This CDR3 has 14 amino acids. V shed 3 bases and J 10 bases; nucleotides not matched to a gene: 5. Written as DNA, the CDR3 is TGTGCCAGCAGCTTTAGCGGGGGGGCCTGGGAGCAGTTCTTC. It encodes CASSFSGGAWEQFF. Combining the CDR3 with reference TRBV13 and TRBJ2-1 gives the whole variable domain AAGVIQSPRHLIKEKRETATLKCYPIPRHDTVYWYQQGPGQDPQFLISFYEKMQSDKGSIPDRFSAQQFSDYHSELNMSSLELGDSALYFCASSFSGGAWEQFFGPGTRLTVL.

The table lists this clone with a count of one. V usage is TRBV6-6 and J usage is TRBJ1-4, with D unclear. The V end lost 6 bases, the J end lost 15 bases, and 17 bases lay between the germline ends. In germline, CDR1 is MNHNY, CDR2 SVGAGI (reference sequence). The CDR3 has 12 amino acids. The CDR3 loop reads CASRISDRDLFF. CDR3 DNA sequence: TGTGCCAGCAGGATCTCGGACCGGGATTTGTTTTTT.